This T cell receptor (beta chain) is drawn from a study of T-cell reconstitution after alpha-beta-depleted transplantation in children. The length of the CDR3 is 14 residues. TCRbeta library preparation incorporated unique molecular identifiers. TCRdb recomputed calls from the PCR reads with MiXCR, one row per CDR3 protein. The top ten hold approximately 2.5% of the sample, which has about 240,000 distinct CDR3 sequences, roughly 25% seen once. This clonotype was seen a handful of times. The sample was PBMCs, taken before TCRalphabeta/CD19-depleted stem cell transplant. This receptor was taken from a girl aged 2 to 9 with Fanconi anemia, due to receive a stem cell transplant. The chain couples TRBV21-1 to TRBJ2-7; TRBD1 is the table's D call and was not checked against the DNA. TRBV21-1 is a pseudogene. The CDR3 DNA is TGTGCCAGCAGCAAGGGTCCAGGGGGCTACGAGCAGTACTTC. This gives the protein CASSKGPGGYEQYF.